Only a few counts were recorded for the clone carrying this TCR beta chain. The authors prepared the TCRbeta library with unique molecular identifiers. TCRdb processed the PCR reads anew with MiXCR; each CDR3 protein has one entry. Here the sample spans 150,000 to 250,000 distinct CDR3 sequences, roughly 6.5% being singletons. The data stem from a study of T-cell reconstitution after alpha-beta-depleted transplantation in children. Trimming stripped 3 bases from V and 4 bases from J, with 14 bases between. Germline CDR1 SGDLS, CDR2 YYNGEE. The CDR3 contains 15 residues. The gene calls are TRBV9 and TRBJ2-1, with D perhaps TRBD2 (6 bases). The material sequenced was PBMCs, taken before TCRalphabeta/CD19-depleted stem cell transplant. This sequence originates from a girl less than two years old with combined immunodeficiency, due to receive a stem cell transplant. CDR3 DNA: TGTGCCAGCAGCGGGAGGGTAGTGGCATACAATGAGCAGTTCTTC. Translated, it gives CASSGRVVAYNEQFF.